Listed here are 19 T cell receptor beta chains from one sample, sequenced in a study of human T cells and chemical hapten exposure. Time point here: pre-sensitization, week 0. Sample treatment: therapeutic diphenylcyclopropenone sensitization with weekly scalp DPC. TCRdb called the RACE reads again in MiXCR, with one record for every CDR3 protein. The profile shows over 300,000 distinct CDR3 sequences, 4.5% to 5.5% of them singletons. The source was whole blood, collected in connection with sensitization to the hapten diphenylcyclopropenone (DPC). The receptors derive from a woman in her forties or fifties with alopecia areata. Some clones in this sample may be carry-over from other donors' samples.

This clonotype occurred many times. CDR3 DNA: TGTGCCAGCAGTTCGACAGGGCTAGACGAGCAGTACTTC. Translation gives CASSSTGLDEQYF. The chain couples TRBV28 to TRBJ2-7; TRBD1 matches at 7 bases. With 4 bases clipped from V and 5 bases from J, the junction kept 5 bases outside the gene matches. The CDR3 has 13 residues. CDR1 is MDHEN, CDR2 SYDVKM, per germline.

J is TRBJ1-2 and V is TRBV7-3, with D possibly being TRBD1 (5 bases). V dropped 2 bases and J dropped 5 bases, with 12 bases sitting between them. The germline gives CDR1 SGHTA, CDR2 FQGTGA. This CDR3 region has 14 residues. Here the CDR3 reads CASSLGGEPYGYTF. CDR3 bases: TGTGCCAGCAGCTTAGGAGGGGAGCCTTATGGCTACACCTTC.

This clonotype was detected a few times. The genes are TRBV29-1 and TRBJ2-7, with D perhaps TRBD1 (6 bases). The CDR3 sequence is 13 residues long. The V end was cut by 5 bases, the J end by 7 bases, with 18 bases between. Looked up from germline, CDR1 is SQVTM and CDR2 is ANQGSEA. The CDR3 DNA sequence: TGCAGCGTTAGTGGAACAGGGTCCATGGAGCAGTACTTC. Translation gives CSVSGTGSMEQYF.

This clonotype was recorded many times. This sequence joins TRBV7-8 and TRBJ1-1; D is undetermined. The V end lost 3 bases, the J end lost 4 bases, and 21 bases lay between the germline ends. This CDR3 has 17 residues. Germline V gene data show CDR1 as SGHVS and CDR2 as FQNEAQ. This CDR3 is CASSFRSMSNPPTEAFF. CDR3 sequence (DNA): TGTGCCAGCAGCTTCCGTTCCATGTCGAATCCCCCCACTGAAGCTTTCTTT.

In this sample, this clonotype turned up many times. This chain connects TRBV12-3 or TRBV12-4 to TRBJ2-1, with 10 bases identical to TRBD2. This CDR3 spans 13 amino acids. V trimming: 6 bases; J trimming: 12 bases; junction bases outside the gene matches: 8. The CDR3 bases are TGTGCCAGCAGCCCTAGCGGGAGTCCCGGGCAGTTCTTC. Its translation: CASSPSGSPGQFF.

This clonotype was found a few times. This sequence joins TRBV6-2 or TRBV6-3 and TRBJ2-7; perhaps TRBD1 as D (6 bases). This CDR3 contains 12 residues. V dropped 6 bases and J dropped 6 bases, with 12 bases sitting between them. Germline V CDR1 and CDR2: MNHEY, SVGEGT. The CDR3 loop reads CASRQQGSEQYF. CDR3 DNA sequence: TGTGCCAGCAGACAACAGGGCTCCGAGCAGTACTTC.

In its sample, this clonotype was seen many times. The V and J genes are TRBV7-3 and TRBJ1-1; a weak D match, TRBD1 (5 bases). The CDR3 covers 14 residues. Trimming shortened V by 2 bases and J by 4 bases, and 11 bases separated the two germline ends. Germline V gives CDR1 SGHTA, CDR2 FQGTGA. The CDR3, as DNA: TGTGCCAGCAGCTTACAAGGCAGGGCCACTGAAGCTTTCTTT. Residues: CASSLQGRATEAFF. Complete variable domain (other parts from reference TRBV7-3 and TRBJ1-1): GAGVSQTPSNKVTEKGKYVELRCDPISGHTALYWYRQSLGQGPEFLIYFQGTGAADDSGLPNDRFFAVRPEGSVSTLKIQRTERGDSAVYLCASSLQGRATEAFFGQGTRLTVV.

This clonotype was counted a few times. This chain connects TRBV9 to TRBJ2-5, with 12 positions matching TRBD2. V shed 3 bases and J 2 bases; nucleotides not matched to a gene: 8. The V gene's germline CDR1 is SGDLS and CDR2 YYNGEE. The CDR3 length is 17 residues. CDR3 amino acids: CASSASSSGRGQETQYF. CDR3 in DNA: TGTGCCAGCAGCGCCTCCTCTAGCGGGAGGGGGCAAGAGACCCAGTACTTC. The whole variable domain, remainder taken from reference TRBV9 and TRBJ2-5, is DSGVTQTPKHLITATGQRVTLRCSPRSGDLSVYWYQQSLDQGLQFLIQYYNGEERAKGNILERFSAQQFPDLHSELNLSSLELGDSALYFCASSASSSGRGQETQYFGPGTRLLVL.

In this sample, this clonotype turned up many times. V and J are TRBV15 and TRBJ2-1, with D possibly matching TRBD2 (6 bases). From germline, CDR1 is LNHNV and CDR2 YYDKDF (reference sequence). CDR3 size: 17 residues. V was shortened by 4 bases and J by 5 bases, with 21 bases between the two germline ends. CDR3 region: CATSMMQGLRVDNEQFF. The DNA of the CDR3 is TGTGCCACCAGCATGATGCAGGGACTTCGAGTCGACAATGAGCAGTTCTTC.

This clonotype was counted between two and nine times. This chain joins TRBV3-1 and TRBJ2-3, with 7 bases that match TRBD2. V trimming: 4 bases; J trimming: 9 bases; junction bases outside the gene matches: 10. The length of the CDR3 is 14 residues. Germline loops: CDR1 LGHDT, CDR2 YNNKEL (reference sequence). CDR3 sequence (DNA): TGTGCCAGCAGCCTTCCCGGACTAGACAGCACGCAGTATTTT. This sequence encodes CASSLPGLDSTQYF.

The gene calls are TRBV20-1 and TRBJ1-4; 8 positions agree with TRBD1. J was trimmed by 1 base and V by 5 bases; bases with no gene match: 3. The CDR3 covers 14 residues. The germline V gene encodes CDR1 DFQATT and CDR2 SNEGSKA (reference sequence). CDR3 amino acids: CSADRGITNEKLFF. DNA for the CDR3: TGCAGTGCTGACAGGGGAATAACTAATGAAAAACTGTTTTTT.

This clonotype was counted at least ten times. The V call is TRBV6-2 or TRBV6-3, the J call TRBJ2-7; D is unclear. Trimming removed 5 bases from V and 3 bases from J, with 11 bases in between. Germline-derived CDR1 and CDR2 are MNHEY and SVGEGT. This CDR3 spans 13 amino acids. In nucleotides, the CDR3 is TGTGCCAGCAGTCGTGCGGACGGCTACGAGCAGTACTTC. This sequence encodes CASSRADGYEQYF.

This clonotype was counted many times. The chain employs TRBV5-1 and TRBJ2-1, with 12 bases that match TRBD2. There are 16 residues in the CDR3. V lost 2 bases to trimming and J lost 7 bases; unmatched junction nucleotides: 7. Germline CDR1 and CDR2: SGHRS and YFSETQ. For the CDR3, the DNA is TGCGCCAGCAGCTTACGGACTAGCGGGAAGGGGAATGAGCAGTTCTTC. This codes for CASSLRTSGKGNEQFF. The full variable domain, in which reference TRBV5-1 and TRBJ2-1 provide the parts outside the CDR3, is KAGVTQTPRYLIKTRGQQVTLSCSPISGHRSVSWYQQTPGQGLQFLFEYFSETQRNKGNFPGRFSGRQFSNSRSEMNVSTLELGDSALYLCASSLRTSGKGNEQFFGPGTRLTVL.

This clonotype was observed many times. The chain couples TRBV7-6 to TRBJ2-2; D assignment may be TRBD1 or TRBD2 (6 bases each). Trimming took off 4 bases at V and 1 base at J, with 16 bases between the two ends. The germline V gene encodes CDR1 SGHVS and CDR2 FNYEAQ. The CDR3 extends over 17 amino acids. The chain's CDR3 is CASSYESGGLNTGELFF. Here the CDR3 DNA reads TGTGCCAGCAGCTACGAGTCCGGGGGCCTGAACACCGGGGAGCTGTTTTTT.

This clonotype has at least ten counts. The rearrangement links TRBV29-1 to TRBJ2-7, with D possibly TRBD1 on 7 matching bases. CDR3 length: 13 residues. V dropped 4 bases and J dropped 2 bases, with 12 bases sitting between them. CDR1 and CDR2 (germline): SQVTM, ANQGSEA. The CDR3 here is CSVGAGGTYEQYF. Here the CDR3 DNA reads TGCAGCGTTGGGGCAGGGGGGACCTACGAGCAGTACTTC.

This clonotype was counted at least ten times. CDR3 amino acids: CASSSPGGDYEQYF. CDR3 DNA sequence: TGTGCCAGCAGTTCCCCTGGAGGGGACTACGAGCAGTACTTC. The rearrangement joins TRBV7-8 to TRBJ2-7; perhaps TRBD2 as D (6 bases). V lost 6 bases to trimming and J lost 3 bases, with 15 bases between them. The CDR3 totals 14 residues. Germline CDR1 reads SGHVS; CDR2 reads FQNEAQ.

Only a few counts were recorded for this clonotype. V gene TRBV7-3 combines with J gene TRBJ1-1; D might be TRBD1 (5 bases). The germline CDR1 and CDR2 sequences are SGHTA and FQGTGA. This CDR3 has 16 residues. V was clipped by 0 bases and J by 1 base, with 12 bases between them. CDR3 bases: TGTGCCAGCAGCTTAACTGGGGCGGTATCGAACACTGAAGCTTTCTTT. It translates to CASSLTGAVSNTEAFF.

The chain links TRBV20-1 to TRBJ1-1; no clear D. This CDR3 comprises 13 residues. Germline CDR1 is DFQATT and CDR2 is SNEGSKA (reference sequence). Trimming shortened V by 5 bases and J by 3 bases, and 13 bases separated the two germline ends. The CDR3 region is CSAPRQIHTEAFF. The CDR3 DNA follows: TGCAGTGCTCCGAGACAAATCCACACTGAAGCTTTCTTT.

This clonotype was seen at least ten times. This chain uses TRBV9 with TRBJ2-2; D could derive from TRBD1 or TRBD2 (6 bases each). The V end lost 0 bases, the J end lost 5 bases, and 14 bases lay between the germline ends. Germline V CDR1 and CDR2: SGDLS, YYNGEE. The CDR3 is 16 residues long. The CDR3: CASSVGTGAETGELFF. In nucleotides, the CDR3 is TGTGCCAGCAGCGTAGGGACGGGGGCGGAGACCGGGGAGCTGTTTTTT.